Shown below are 27 T cell receptor beta chains from a single sample sequenced in a study of T cell clones after liver transplantation. Profiling relied on immunoSEQ multiplex PCR, and the TCRdb table lists in-frame clones only, not all of them. The data contain 75,000 to 95,000 clones, 84% of them seen just once; the ten biggest clones take up about 2%. The specimen was CD4+ T cells from blood, collected about 50 months after liver transplant. These receptors came from a human patient who received a liver transplant. Certain T cells may be donor cells from the graft.

The J gene is TRBJ2-5, the V gene TRBV19; possible D gene TRBD2, 6 bases. V lost 6 bases and J lost 5, with 13 bases in between. Germline V lookup: CDR1 LNHDA, CDR2 SQIVND (reference sequence). The CDR3 contains 13 residues. The CDR3: CASRTPGAETQYF. CDR3 bases: TGTGCCAGTAGGACCCCGGGAGCGGAGACCCAGTACTTC.

The chain combines TRBV7-3 with TRBJ2-2, with TRBD1 identical over 7 bases. The J segment lost 7 bases and the V segment lost 5 bases, leaving 7 bases of the junction unmatched. The CDR3 length is 14 residues. Per the germline V gene, CDR1 is SGHTA and CDR2 is FQGTGA. The CDR3 spells CASSIDRVGGELFF. The CDR3 nucleotides read TGTGCCAGCAGCATCGACAGGGTTGGCGGGGAGCTGTTTTTT.

This clone was observed a few times. CDR3 sequence (DNA): TGTGCTAGTGGTTTGGTACGAAGGGACAGGGGGAGGGAGGTGAACACTGAAGCTTTCTTT. It translates to CASGLVRRDRGREVNTEAFF. The chain has TRBV12-5 and TRBJ1-1; 11 bases fit TRBD1. The germline V gene encodes CDR1 LGHNT and CDR2 FRNRAP. This CDR3 is built from 20 residues. J gave up 0 bases and V 0 bases, and 12 bases lay outside the gene matches.

This clone occurred once. This chain connects TRBV7-9 to TRBJ2-3; possible D gene TRBD2, 6 bases. Germline V CDR1 and CDR2: SEHNR, FQNEAQ (reference sequence). V was trimmed by 5 bases and J by 2 bases, leaving 17 bases between them. This CDR3 spans 16 amino acids. CDR3 loop: CASSPQIAEPTDTQYF. CDR3 in DNA: TGTGCCAGCAGCCCACAGATAGCGGAGCCCACAGATACGCAGTATTTT.

This clone was seen only once. This chain joins TRBV11-3 and TRBJ2-3, with TRBD2 matching over 10 bases. CDR1 is SGHNT and CDR2 is YENEEA in the germline V gene. The J segment lost 6 bases and the V segment lost 2 bases, leaving 17 bases of the junction unmatched. The length of the CDR3 is 19 residues. The CDR3 sequence is CASSLLLWSSGGPRDTQYF. CDR3 DNA sequence: TGTGCCAGCAGCTTATTACTTTGGTCTAGCGGGGGCCCGCGGGATACGCAGTATTTT.

V and J are TRBV6-5 and TRBJ2-1; D possibly corresponds to TRBD2 (5 bases). CDR1 is MNHEY, CDR2 SVGAGI, per germline. V lost 9 bases to trimming and J lost 12 bases, with 21 bases between them. The CDR3 runs to 13 residues. The CDR3 DNA reads as TGTGCCAGAAGAGGGTTGATGTACCTAGGGCAGTTCTTC. It codes for CARRGLMYLGQFF.

This rearrangement joins TRBV6-1 to TRBJ2-7, with 7 bases lining up with TRBD1. The length of the CDR3 is 12 residues. Per germline, CDR1 MNHNS and CDR2 SASEGT. After removal of 7 bases from V and 5 bases from J, the junction contained 5 bases not matched to a gene. CDR3 in DNA: TGTGCCAGCAACGACAGGGCCCACGAGCAGTACTTC. It translates to CASNDRAHEQYF.

The J gene is TRBJ2-3, the V gene TRBV7-2, with D possibly being TRBD1 (6 bases). Germline V gene lookup returns CDR1 SGHTA and CDR2 FQGNSA. This CDR3 contains 17 residues. V dropped 1 base and J dropped 0 bases, with 14 bases sitting between them. CDR3 residues: CASSLGAGTGSTDTQYF. The CDR3 region has the DNA TGTGCCAGCAGCTTAGGCGCCGGCACAGGGAGCACAGATACGCAGTATTTT.

The chain carries TRBV7-9 and TRBJ1-1, with D unclear. With 2 bases removed from V and 0 bases from J, the gap between germline ends came to 4 bases. The CDR3 runs 13 residues. The germline V gene encodes CDR1 SEHNR and CDR2 FQNEAQ (reference sequence). CDR3 nucleotides: TGTGCCAGCAGCTTATGGATGAACACTGAAGCTTTCTTT. This sequence encodes CASSLWMNTEAFF.

The V and J genes are TRBV7-2 and TRBJ2-7; 8 nucleotides agree with TRBD2. The CDR3 totals 13 residues. Unmatched junction bases numbered 0, after V lost 2 bases and J lost 3 bases. The germline V gene has CDR1 SGHTA and CDR2 FQGNSA. CDR3 sequence: CASSLREGYEQYF. CDR3 DNA: TGTGCCAGCAGCTTACGGGAGGGCTACGAGCAGTACTTC. The full variable domain, its missing parts supplied by reference TRBV7-2 and TRBJ2-7, is GAGVSQSPSNKVTEKGKDVELRCDPISGHTALYWYRQSLGQGLEFLIYFQGNSAPDKSGLPSDRFSAERTGGSVSTLTIQRTQQEDSAVYLCASSLREGYEQYFGPGTRLTVT.

This clone has a single count. The V and J genes are TRBV5-4 and TRBJ2-1; 8 nucleotides align to TRBD2. The junction had 8 bases not matched to a gene; V was cut back by 2 bases and J by 7 bases. Looked up from germline, CDR1 is SGHNT and CDR2 is YYREEE (reference sequence). This CDR3 is 15 amino acids long. CDR3 in amino acids: CASSLSTGTRNEQFF. The CDR3 DNA is TGTGCCAGCAGCTTATCTACCGGGACTAGAAATGAGCAGTTCTTC.

The V call is TRBV2, the J call TRBJ1-5; tentative D call: TRBD1 (6 bases). V was clipped by 5 bases and J by 1 base, with 12 bases between them. This CDR3 is 15 amino acids long. Germline CDR1 and CDR2: SNHLY and FYNNEI. The chain's CDR3 is CASSTQGASNQPQHF. The CDR3 coding sequence is TGTGCCAGCAGTACACAGGGTGCGAGCAATCAGCCCCAGCATTTT.

The chain has TRBV5-1 and TRBJ2-1, with 7 bases lining up with TRBD2. Germline assignment: CDR1 SGHRS and CDR2 YFSETQ. The trim removed 4 bases at V and 7 bases at J, leaving 8 bases unmatched. The CDR3 consists of 14 residues. The CDR3 DNA is TGCGCCAGCAGCGGGCTACTAGCGCAAAATGAGCAGTTCTTC. The encoded protein is CASSGLLAQNEQFF.

The rearrangement uses TRBV5-1 and TRBJ2-3; no clear D. Germline V gives CDR1 SGHRS, CDR2 YFSETQ. The CDR3 totals 16 residues. The ends were cut back, 0 bases at V and 0 bases at J, with 11 bases in the middle. CDR3 DNA sequence: TGCGCCAGCAGCTTGGGGGCCCTGGGTAGCACAGATACGCAGTATTTT. The encoded protein is CASSLGALGSTDTQYF.

DNA of the CDR3: TGCAGTGCCAAATCATACGAGCAGTACTTC. Translation: CSAKSYEQYF. This chain joins TRBV20-1 and TRBJ2-7, with D hard to call. Germline V gene sequence: CDR1 DFQATT, CDR2 SNEGSKA (reference sequence). V dropped 6 bases and J dropped 4 bases, with 7 bases sitting between them. The CDR3 runs to 10 residues.

The chain has TRBV4-1 and TRBJ1-4; tentative D call: TRBD1 (6 bases). Trimming left V 1 base short and J 2 bases short, with 20 bases between. Germline CDR1 reads MGHRA; CDR2 reads YSYEKL. The CDR3 runs 19 residues. DNA for the CDR3: TGCGCCAGCAGCCAAGGCGGACTACGGAGGGGGGCGACTAATGAAAAACTGTTTTTT. Translated: CASSQGGLRRGATNEKLFF.

The chain is built from TRBV11-2 and TRBJ2-7; no clear D gene. CDR1 and CDR2 (germline): SGHAT, FQNNGV. Deletions cut 2 bases from V and 7 bases from J, with 12 bases between. The CDR3 has 13 residues. Written as DNA, the CDR3 is TGTGCCAGCAGCTTAATTGAAGCTGGGGAGCAGTACTTC. Amino acids: CASSLIEAGEQYF.

V gene TRBV2 combines with J gene TRBJ2-1; TRBD2 matches 13 bases. CDR1 and CDR2 from the germline V gene are SNHLY and FYNNEI. This CDR3 is 15 amino acids long. The ends lost 6 bases at V and 7 bases at J; junction bases unmatched: 6. The CDR3 protein is CASSLGLAGVNEQFF. In DNA form, the CDR3 reads TGTGCCAGCAGCCTCGGACTAGCGGGAGTGAATGAGCAGTTCTTC.

This clone was picked up one time. This sequence joins TRBV28 and TRBJ1-2; D remains unclear. Trimming removed 11 bases from V and 2 bases from J, with 15 bases in between. Germline CDR1 is MDHEN and CDR2 is SYDVKM. There are 13 residues in the CDR3. The CDR3 bases are TGTGCCGCGCGGGAACCGTCCAACTATGGCTACACCTTC. Protein: CAAREPSNYGYTF.

The rearrangement joins TRBV21-1 to TRBJ1-1; the D call in the table, TRBD1, was not verified against the DNA. TRBV21-1 is a pseudogene locus. The length of the CDR3 is 16 residues. CDR3 protein: CASRPRDRPFRTEAFF. DNA of the CDR3: TGTGCCAGCAGGCCCCGGGACAGGCCATTTCGCACTGAAGCTTTCTTT.

The chain combines TRBV5-6 with TRBJ2-5; TRBD1 aligns across 9 bases. The CDR3 runs to 15 residues. V dropped 5 bases and J dropped 5; count of bases not matched to a gene: 10. Germline V gene lookup returns CDR1 SGHDT and CDR2 YYEEEE. DNA of the CDR3: TGTGCCAGCAGTCCCCCCGGGACAGGGACGGAGACCCAGTACTTC. Residues: CASSPPGTGTETQYF.

The chain is built from TRBV25-1 and TRBJ1-2; D not resolved. Per germline, CDR1 MGHDK and CDR2 SYGVNS. This CDR3 region has 16 residues. V was clipped by 1 base and J by 4 bases, with 16 bases between them. For the CDR3, the DNA is TGTGCCAGCAGTGAATCGCTGGGCAGTATAGGCTATGGCTACACCTTC. Translated: CASSESLGSIGYGYTF.

This chain connects TRBV28 to TRBJ1-1, with no clear D. The germline V and J ends were trimmed by 3 bases and 0 bases, with 17 bases remaining between them. The CDR3 is made up of 17 amino acids. The germline gives CDR1 MDHEN, CDR2 SYDVKM. The CDR3 DNA sequence: TGTGCCAGCAGTTTCCCAACCGGACGGGCCCTGAACACTGAAGCTTTCTTT. This sequence encodes CASSFPTGRALNTEAFF.

This clone was seen once. V is TRBV11-1 and J is TRBJ2-2; possible D gene TRBD1, 5 bases. From germline, CDR1 is SGHAT and CDR2 FQDESV (reference sequence). The CDR3 has 15 amino acids. Trimming removed 5 bases at V and 1 base at J, with 11 bases between. CDR3 sequence (DNA): TGTGCCAGCAGCAGAACAGGCGAGAACACCGGGGAGCTGTTTTTT. Protein product: CASSRTGENTGELFF.

The rearrangement links TRBV11-2 to TRBJ2-7; 15 positions agree with TRBD2. J gave up 5 bases and V 0 bases, and 2 bases lay outside the gene matches. Germline values: CDR1 SGHAT, CDR2 FQNNGV. The CDR3 contains 16 residues. The CDR3 reads CASSLEGLAGGNEQYF. The CDR3 nucleotides read TGTGCCAGCAGCTTAGAGGGACTAGCGGGAGGTAACGAGCAGTACTTC.

The V call is TRBV6-1, the J call TRBJ2-5, with D unclear. Trimming shortened V by 3 bases and J by 5 bases, and 13 bases separated the two germline ends. Germline V gene sequence: CDR1 MNHNS, CDR2 SASEGT. The CDR3 length is 14 residues. CDR3 bases: TGTGCCAGCAGTGATAACACATTTGGGGAGACCCAGTACTTC. It is translated as CASSDNTFGETQYF.

This sequence joins TRBV4-2 and TRBJ2-4, with D possibly being TRBD2 (5 bases). CDR3 length: 16 residues. Germline loops: CDR1 LGHNA, CDR2 YNFKEQ. Between the trimmed V and J ends, which lost 3 bases and 4 bases, there was a span of 16 bases. CDR3 DNA sequence: TGTGCCAGCAGCCAGCCCAGCAGCGGCATAAAAAACATTCAGTACTTC. Amino acids: CASSQPSSGIKNIQYF.